This TCR beta chain was recorded in a study of blood T cell repertoires in COVID-19. Across the whole study: In each case, the material was cDNA or gDNA derived from T cells, B-cell-depleted T cells, or PBMCs.

Per the germline V gene, CDR1 is MNHEY and CDR2 is SMNVEV (reference sequence). CDR3 length: 14 residues. V dropped 5 bases and J dropped 4 bases, with 14 bases sitting between them. Per the study methods: Counts of nucleated cells, estimated from reference gene primer amplification, were obtained. The method was immunoSEQ multiplex PCR; TCRdb's version includes in-frame clones alone and lacks a portion of them. V and J calls and clone size follow that table, whereas D and trimming were derived from the DNA. The sample has some 66,000 clones; approximately 88% are singletons. The clonotype originates from a woman in her sixties with acute or convalescent COVID-19. Sequencing was carried out using peripheral blood. This sequence joins TRBV27 and TRBJ1-1, with D maybe TRBD1 (5 bases). CDR3 bases: TGTGCCAGCAGTCCCGGGGGAGGCGGCACTGAAGCTTTCTTT. Protein sequence: CASSPGGGGTEAFF.